The 17 T cell receptor beta chains in this list originate from one sample, sequenced in a study of blood T cells in healthy people across ages. The authors ran a second PCR of about 6 to 12 cycles using a sample-barcoded 5' primer and a J-beta primer mix. MiXCR, run by TCRdb on the 5' RACE reads, gives a single entry per CDR3 protein. This repertoire shows just under 750,000 distinct CDR3 sequences, about 24% found once; its top ten account for about 22%. The sequenced sample was blood. Every receptor here comes from a man between 65 and 85 years old in good health.

This clonotype was seen more than once but under ten times. The junction differs from germline at one of its ends, possibly a read error. This sequence joins TRBV18 and TRBJ2-7; 9 bases line up with TRBD1. Germline CDR1 KGHSH, CDR2 LQKENI. CDR3 length equals 15 residues. The CDR3 is CASSGGTGFLGEQHF. The CDR3 DNA reads TGTGCCAGCTCAGGCGGGACAGGGTTTCTTGGCGAGCAGCACTTC.

This chain joins TRBV6-1 and TRBJ2-3; D gene unclear. Germline values: CDR1 MNHNS, CDR2 SASEGT. V lost 1 base and J 6 bases, leaving 5 bases between the germline ends. The CDR3 is 12 amino acids. CDR3 nucleotide sequence: TGTGCCAGCAGTGAAGGGTATGATACGCAGTATTTT. It translates to CASSEGYDTQYF.

Points on this clonotype: The junction shows a germline mismatch at one end, possibly a read error. The chain combines TRBV29-1 with TRBJ1-2, with 7 bases that match TRBD1. This CDR3 is built from 10 residues. The germline V gene encodes CDR1 SQVTM and CDR2 ANQGSEA. This CDR3 reads CSVGGQPYVF. The CDR3 DNA reads TGCAGCGTCGGGGGACAGCCCTACGTCTTC.

This clonotype has only a few counts. This chain links TRBV28 with TRBJ1-2; weak D call: TRBD1 (5 bases). From germline, CDR1 is MDHEN and CDR2 SYDVKM. Trimming shortened V by 8 bases and J by 0 bases, and 13 bases separated the two germline ends. The CDR3 has 14 amino acids. CDR3 in amino acids: CASFWGGSNYGYTF. The DNA for the CDR3 is TGTGCCAGCTTTTGGGGGGGATCTAACTATGGCTACACCTTC.

This clonotype was seen ten or more times. The J gene is TRBJ2-1, the V gene TRBV7-9; 7 nucleotides match TRBD2. CDR1 and CDR2 (germline): SEHNR, FQNEAQ (reference sequence). Germline trimming cut 5 bases from V and 8 bases from J; bases unmatched to any gene: 12. This CDR3 has 15 residues. CDR3 residues: CASSARDYDFHEQFF. CDR3 in DNA: TGTGCCAGCAGCGCCCGGGACTATGATTTCCATGAGCAGTTCTTC.

The rearrangement links TRBV29-1 to TRBJ2-5; 9 bases fit TRBD1. Near its end, the DNA agrees better with TRBJ2-1, so the J call may be wrong. Germline CDR1 SQVTM, CDR2 ANQGSEA. The CDR3 runs to 12 residues. This CDR3 is CSAKGQGNEQFF. CDR3 sequence (DNA): TGCAGCGCCAAGGGACAGGGAAATGAGCAGTTCTTC.

This clonotype turned up a few times. The chain carries TRBV20-1 and TRBJ2-5; 7 bases map to TRBD1. With V trimmed by 2 bases and J by 2 bases, 8 bases remained unmatched. This CDR3 region has 15 residues. Germline lookup yields CDR1 DFQATT and CDR2 SNEGSKA (reference sequence). CDR3 in DNA: TGCAGTGCTAGACAAAACAGGGGTCTTCAAGAGACCCAGTACTTC. Its translation: CSARQNRGLQETQYF.

This clonotype has only a few counts. This rearrangement joins TRBV18 to TRBJ1-1; 7 bases map to TRBD1. Germline lookup yields CDR1 KGHSH and CDR2 LQKENI. The CDR3 extends over 15 amino acids. V shed 3 bases and J 7 bases; nucleotides not matched to a gene: 11. CDR3 coding DNA: TGTGCCAGCTCACCGGGACAGACTTTCCGAGATGAAGCTTTCTTT. This gives the protein CASSPGQTFRDEAFF.

This clonotype showed up just a few times. The gene calls are TRBV7-9 and TRBJ1-1; D is unresolved. Per germline, CDR1 SEHNR and CDR2 FQNEAQ (reference sequence). This CDR3 has 11 residues. V was pared by 7 bases and J by 8 bases, with 11 bases between. CDR3 amino acids: CASTRGEEAFF. The CDR3 bases are TGTGCCAGCACCCGCGGGGAGGAAGCTTTCTTT.

The chain recombines TRBV5-1 with TRBJ1-6; TRBD1 matches 9 bases. CDR1 is SGHRS and CDR2 is YFSETQ in the germline V gene. V dropped 4 bases and J dropped 9; count of bases not matched to a gene: 11. The CDR3 totals 16 residues. The CDR3 DNA sequence: TGCGCCAGCAGCCTTACAGGGGGCAATGTAGGTTCACCCCTCCACTTT. It yields the protein CASSLTGGNVGSPLHF.

The rearrangement uses TRBV7-9 and TRBJ1-2; no reliable D call. V was shortened by 7 bases and J by 2 bases, with 14 bases between the two germline ends. Germline V CDR1 and CDR2: SEHNR, FQNEAQ (reference sequence). This CDR3 contains 14 residues. The CDR3 protein is CASNKDGANYGYTF. The CDR3 DNA reads as TGTGCCAGCAACAAAGACGGAGCAAACTATGGCTACACCTTC.

V is TRBV24-1 and J is TRBJ1-1; 8 nucleotides match TRBD1. In germline, CDR1 is KGHDR, CDR2 SFDVKD. With 3 bases clipped from V and 9 bases from J, the junction kept 8 bases outside the gene matches. The length of the CDR3 is 14 residues. The CDR3 DNA reads as TGTGCCACCAGTGATCCCCGGACAGGGTTAAAAGCTTTCTTT. This sequence encodes CATSDPRTGLKAFF.

This clonotype was seen a few times. The chain couples TRBV24-1 to TRBJ2-3, with D perhaps matching TRBD1 (7 bases). The CDR3 sequence is 13 residues long. Looked up from germline, CDR1 is KGHDR and CDR2 is SFDVKD. The V and J ends lost 9 bases and 2 bases respectively, with 11 bases between them. The CDR3 coding sequence is TGTGCCACCGGAGGGGGCATCACAGATACGCAGTATTTT. This encodes CATGGGITDTQYF.

This rearrangement joins TRBV2 to TRBJ2-4; D gene uncertain. This CDR3 has 15 amino acids. Trimming left V 8 bases short and J 0 bases short, with 14 bases between. Germline-derived CDR1 and CDR2 are SNHLY and FYNNEI. The CDR3: CASLLGPLAKNIQYF. CDR3 in DNA: TGTGCCAGCCTCCTAGGGCCTTTAGCCAAAAACATTCAGTACTTC.

This clonotype was seen a handful of times. The chain couples TRBV6-2 or TRBV6-3 to TRBJ1-5, with TRBD1 matching over 9 bases. Germline loops: CDR1 MNHEY, CDR2 SVGEGT. CDR3 length: 14 amino acids. The ends lost 6 bases at V and 4 bases at J; junction bases unmatched: 4. CDR3 nucleotide sequence: TGTGCCAGCAGACAGACAGGGGGTAATCAGCCCCAGCATTTT. Its protein is CASRQTGGNQPQHF.

Only a few counts were recorded for this clonotype. V gene TRBV20-1 combines with J gene TRBJ2-5; D remains unclear. This CDR3 has 16 amino acids. CDR1 and CDR2 (germline): DFQATT, SNEGSKA (reference sequence). The V end lost 6 bases, the J end lost 0 bases, and 20 bases lay between the germline ends. CDR3 sequence (DNA): TGCAGTGCCAATCCCCTCCTTGACATGTACCAAGAGACCCAGTACTTC. As protein: CSANPLLDMYQETQYF.

A few counts support this clonotype. The chain couples TRBV10-3 to TRBJ2-7; TRBD1 matches at 8 bases. Germline CDR1 reads ENHRY; CDR2 reads SYGVKD. V lost 7 bases to trimming and J lost 5 bases; unmatched junction nucleotides: 7. The CDR3 length is 13 residues. CDR3 protein: CAIKGSGGNEQYV. Written as DNA, the CDR3 is TGTGCCATCAAAGGGTCAGGGGGCAACGAGCAGTACGTC.